This TCR beta chain was identified during a study of CD8 T cells in ankylosing spondylitis. V lost 5 bases to trimming and J lost 2 bases, with 13 bases between them. The CDR3 spans 15 residues. Germline CDR1 SGHVS, CDR2 FQNEAQ. TCRdb processed the 5' RACE reads anew with MiXCR; each CDR3 protein has one entry. The table has about 360,000 distinct CDR3 sequences, 20% seen once. This TCR was recovered from a male donor with ankylosing spondylitis or in good health (not recorded which). Material for sequencing was blood, either unsorted or a sorted T cell fraction (not recorded which). This chain links TRBV7-8 with TRBJ2-1; TRBD1 might be the D (6 bases). The CDR3 DNA sequence: TGTGCCAGCAGCCCAGAAGGGGGTGCCTACAATGAGCAGTTCTTC. It is translated as CASSPEGGAYNEQFF.